A single sample is the source of the 11 T cell receptor beta chains below, sequenced in a study of blood T cell repertoires in COVID-19. TCRdb keeps only in-frame clones here, not all; method: immunoSEQ multiplex PCR. The repertoire holds tens of thousands of clones, with 65% to 90% as singletons. Sequencing was carried out using peripheral blood. Receptor source: a man aged 55 to 70 with acute or convalescent COVID-19.

J is TRBJ1-1 and V is TRBV5-6; a possible D gene is TRBD1 (6 bases). Germline-derived CDR1 and CDR2 are SGHDT and YYEEEE. The CDR3 length is 17 residues. Trimming took 0 bases from V and 1 from J, leaving 16 bases between them. The DNA for the CDR3 is TGTGCCAGCAGCTTGGACAGGGCCTCCAGTGCGAACACTGAAGCTTTCTTT. Protein product: CASSLDRASSANTEAFF.

This clone was detected a few times. The chain combines TRBV18 with TRBJ1-2; D is possibly TRBD1 (5 bases). The CDR3 runs 14 residues. V was trimmed by 6 bases and J by 5 bases, leaving 16 bases between them. Germline assignment: CDR1 KGHSH and CDR2 LQKENI. CDR3 DNA sequence: TGTGCCAGCTCGTCATTGGCAGGGAATTATGGCTACACCTTC. Residues: CASSSLAGNYGYTF.

This chain links TRBV7-2 with TRBJ1-5; D might be TRBD1 (5 bases). CDR1 is SGHTA, CDR2 FQGNSA, per germline. The CDR3 totals 14 residues. V shed 5 bases and J shed 6 bases, with 14 bases lying between them. The CDR3 coding sequence is TGTGCCAGCAGCCCTAACTGGGGCACTCAGCCCCAGCATTTT. Its translation is CASSPNWGTQPQHF.

The J gene is TRBJ1-4, the V gene TRBV12-3 or TRBV12-4; no firm D call. The CDR3 contains 12 residues. Trimming shortened V by 5 bases and J by 6 bases, and 7 bases separated the two germline ends. The CDR3 coding sequence is TGTGCCAGCAGTCCCCAGGATGAAAAACTGTTTTTT. It specifies CASSPQDEKLFF.

The rearrangement links TRBV27 to TRBJ1-2; D is perhaps TRBD1 (5 bases). Trimming removed 5 bases at V and 8 bases at J, with 18 bases between. CDR1 is MNHEY, CDR2 SMNVEV, per germline (reference sequence). This CDR3 has 14 residues. In DNA form, the CDR3 reads TGTGCCAGCAGTGCTCAGGGTATATCTTTGGGCTACACCTTC. It encodes CASSAQGISLGYTF.

The V and J genes are TRBV5-1 and TRBJ2-7; no definite D call. The CDR3 is 15 residues long. Trimming shortened V by 4 bases and J by 3 bases, and 17 bases separated the two germline ends. Germline V lookup: CDR1 SGHRS, CDR2 YFSETQ. Written as DNA, the CDR3 is TGCGCCAGCAGCATTGCCTGGAGTTTTTTCTACGAGCAGTACTTC. Residues: CASSIAWSFFYEQYF. Drawing the rest from reference TRBV5-1 and TRBJ2-7, the complete variable domain is KAGVTQTPRYLIKTRGQQVTLSCSPISGHRSVSWYQQTPGQGLQFLFEYFSETQRNKGNFPGRFSGRQFSNSRSEMNVSTLELGDSALYLCASSIAWSFFYEQYFGPGTRLTVT.

This chain uses TRBV10-3 with TRBJ1-2; TRBD1 agrees at 9 bases. Germline V gene sequence: CDR1 ENHRY, CDR2 SYGVKD. V dropped 6 bases and J dropped 0; count of bases not matched to a gene: 8. This CDR3 comprises 16 residues. CDR3 residues: CAISRGQGRTNYGYTF. DNA for the CDR3: TGTGCCATCAGCCGGGGACAGGGTAGGACTAACTATGGCTACACCTTC.

The chain carries TRBV19 and TRBJ1-2, with TRBD1 matching over 10 bases. V shed 3 bases and J 8 bases; nucleotides not matched to a gene: 9. Germline V lookup: CDR1 LNHDA, CDR2 SQIVND (reference sequence). This CDR3 contains 15 residues. This chain's CDR3 is CASSIPGQGPRGYTF. As DNA, the CDR3 is TGTGCCAGTAGTATCCCGGGACAGGGGCCTCGAGGCTACACCTTC.

The CDR3 sequence is CASSQAGETQYF. The CDR3 region has the DNA TGTGCCAGCAGCCAAGCGGGGGAGACCCAGTACTTC. The chain recombines TRBV3-1 (or the pseudogene TRBV3-2) with TRBJ2-5; D may be TRBD2 (5 bases). V shed 1 base and J shed 5 bases, with 5 bases lying between them. Germline V gives CDR1 LGHDT, CDR2 YNNKEL (reference sequence). This CDR3 is 12 amino acids long.

This clone was seen only once. In DNA, the CDR3 is TGCGCCAGTAGACAGGTTCTGGGTGGAAACACCATATATTTT. Translation gives CASRQVLGGNTIYF. The chain employs TRBV5-1 and TRBJ1-3; possible D gene TRBD1, 6 bases. V lost 8 bases and J 3 bases, leaving 15 bases between the germline ends. There are 14 residues in the CDR3. Germline CDR1 is SGHRS and CDR2 is YFSETQ.

The chain is built from TRBV6-1 and TRBJ1-5; D unresolved. The CDR3 is 17 residues long. With 6 bases removed from V and 3 bases from J, the gap between germline ends came to 21 bases. The V gene's germline CDR1 is MNHNS and CDR2 SASEGT. CDR3 DNA sequence: TGTGCCAGCAGCGAACCGGGGATTGAGTGGGACAATCAGCCCCAGCATTTT. Protein product: CASSEPGIEWDNQPQHF.